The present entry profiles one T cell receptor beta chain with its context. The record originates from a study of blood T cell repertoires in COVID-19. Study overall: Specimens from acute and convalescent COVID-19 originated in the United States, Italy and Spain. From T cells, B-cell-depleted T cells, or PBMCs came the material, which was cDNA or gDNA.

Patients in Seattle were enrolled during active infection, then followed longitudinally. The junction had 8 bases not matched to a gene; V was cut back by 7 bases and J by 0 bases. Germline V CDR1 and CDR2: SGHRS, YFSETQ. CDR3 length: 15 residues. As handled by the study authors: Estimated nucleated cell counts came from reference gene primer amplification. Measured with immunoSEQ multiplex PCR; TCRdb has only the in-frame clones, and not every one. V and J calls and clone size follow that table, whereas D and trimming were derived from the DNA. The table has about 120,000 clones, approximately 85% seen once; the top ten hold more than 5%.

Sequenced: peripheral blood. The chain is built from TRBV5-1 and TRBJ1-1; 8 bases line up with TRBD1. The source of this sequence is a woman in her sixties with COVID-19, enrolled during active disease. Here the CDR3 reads CASRRQGTLNTEAFF. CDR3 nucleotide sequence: TGCGCCAGCCGCCGACAGGGGACACTGAACACTGAAGCTTTCTTT.